One T cell receptor (beta chain) is described in this entry. The data belong to a study of T cells in Graves' hyperthyroidism and ophthalmopathy. This CDR3 is 14 amino acids long. Trimming cost V 7 bases and J 6 bases; bases outside gene matches: 7. Exclusion followed for patients with uncontrolled infection, other autoimmune disease, pregnancy or lactation. The investigators amplified TCR beta CDR3 regions from RNA transcripts. The HTBI primer set was used in a first-round RT-PCR of the TCR CDR3. TCRdb itself ran the multiplex PCR reads through MiXCR, one entry per CDR3 protein. The sample records just under 750,000 distinct CDR3 sequences, 35% being singletons.

Sequencing was done on a sample of blood. The V gene is TRBV12-3 or TRBV12-4, the J gene TRBJ2-2; 8 bases agree with TRBD1. The source is a woman aged 40 to 50 with Graves' hyperthyroidism. The chain's CDR3 is CASMEDREAGELFF. DNA of the CDR3: TGTGCCAGCATGGAGGACAGGGAGGCCGGGGAGCTGTTTTTT.